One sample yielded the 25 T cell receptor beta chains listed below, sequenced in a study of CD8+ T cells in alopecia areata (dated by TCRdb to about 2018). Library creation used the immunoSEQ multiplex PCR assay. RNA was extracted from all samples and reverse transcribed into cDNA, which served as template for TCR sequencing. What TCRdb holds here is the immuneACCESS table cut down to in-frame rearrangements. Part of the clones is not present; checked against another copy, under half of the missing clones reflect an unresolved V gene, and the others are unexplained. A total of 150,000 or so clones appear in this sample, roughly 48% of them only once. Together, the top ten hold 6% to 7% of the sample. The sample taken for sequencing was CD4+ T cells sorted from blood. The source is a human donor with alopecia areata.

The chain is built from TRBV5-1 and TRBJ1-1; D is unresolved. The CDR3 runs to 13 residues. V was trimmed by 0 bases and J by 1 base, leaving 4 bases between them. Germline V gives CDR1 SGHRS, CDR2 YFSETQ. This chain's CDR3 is CASSLAQNTEAFF. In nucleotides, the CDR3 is TGCGCCAGCAGCTTGGCGCAGAACACTGAAGCTTTCTTT.

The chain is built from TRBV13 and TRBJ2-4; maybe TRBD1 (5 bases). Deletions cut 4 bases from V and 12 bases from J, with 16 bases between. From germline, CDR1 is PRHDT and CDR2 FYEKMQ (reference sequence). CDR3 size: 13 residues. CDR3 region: CASSSRDIRAQYF. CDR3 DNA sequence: TGTGCCAGCAGCTCAAGAGACATCAGGGCTCAGTACTTC.

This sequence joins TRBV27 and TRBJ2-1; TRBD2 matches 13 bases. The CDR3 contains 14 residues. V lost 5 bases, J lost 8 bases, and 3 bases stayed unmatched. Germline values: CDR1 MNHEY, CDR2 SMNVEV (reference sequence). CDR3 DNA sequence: TGTGCCAGCAGTGGACTAGCGGGAGTGTATGAGCAGTTCTTC. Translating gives CASSGLAGVYEQFF.

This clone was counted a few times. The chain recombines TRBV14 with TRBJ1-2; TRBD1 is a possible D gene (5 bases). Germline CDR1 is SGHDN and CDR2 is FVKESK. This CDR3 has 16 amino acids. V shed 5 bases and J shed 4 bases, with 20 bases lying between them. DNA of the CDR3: TGTGCCAGCAGCAATAGTGGGGCCGGAACAGGCTATGGCTACACCTTC. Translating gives CASSNSGAGTGYGYTF.

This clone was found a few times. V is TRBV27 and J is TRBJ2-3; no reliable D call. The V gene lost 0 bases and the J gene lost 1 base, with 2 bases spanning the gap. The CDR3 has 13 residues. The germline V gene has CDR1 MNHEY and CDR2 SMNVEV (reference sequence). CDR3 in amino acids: CASSLSGTDTQYF. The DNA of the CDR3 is TGTGCCAGCAGTTTATCGGGCACAGATACGCAGTATTTT.

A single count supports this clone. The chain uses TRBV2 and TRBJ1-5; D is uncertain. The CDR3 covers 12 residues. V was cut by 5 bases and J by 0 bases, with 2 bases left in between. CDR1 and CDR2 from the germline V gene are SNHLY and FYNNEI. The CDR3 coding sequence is TGTGCCAGCAGTTATAGCAATCAGCCCCAGCATTTT. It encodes CASSYSNQPQHF.

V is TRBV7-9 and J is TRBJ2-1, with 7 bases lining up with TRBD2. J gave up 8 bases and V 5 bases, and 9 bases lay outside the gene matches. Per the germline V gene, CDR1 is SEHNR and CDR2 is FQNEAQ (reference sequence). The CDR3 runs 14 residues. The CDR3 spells CASSPSGTSHEQFF. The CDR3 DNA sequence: TGTGCCAGCAGCCCCAGCGGGACCTCCCATGAGCAGTTCTTC.

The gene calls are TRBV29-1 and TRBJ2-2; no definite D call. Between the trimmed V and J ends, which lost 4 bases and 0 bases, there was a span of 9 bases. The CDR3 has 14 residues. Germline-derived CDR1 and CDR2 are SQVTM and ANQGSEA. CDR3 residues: CSVAWTSNTGELFF. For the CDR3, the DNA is TGCAGCGTTGCATGGACGTCGAACACCGGGGAGCTGTTTTTT.

This CDR3 reads CASSSGPTGETQYF. CDR3 in DNA: TGTGCCAGCAGCTCGGGACCAACTGGGGAGACCCAGTACTTC. This chain connects TRBV7-2 to TRBJ2-5; D tentatively reads TRBD1 or TRBD2 (5 bases each). The V gene's germline CDR1 is SGHTA and CDR2 FQGNSA. CDR3 length equals 14 residues. The V and J ends lost 4 bases and 5 bases respectively, with 14 bases between them.

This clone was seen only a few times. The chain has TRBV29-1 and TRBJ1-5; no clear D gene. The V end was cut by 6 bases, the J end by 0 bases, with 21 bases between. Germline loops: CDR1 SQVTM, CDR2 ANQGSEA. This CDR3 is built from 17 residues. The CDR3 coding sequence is TGCAGCGTCGACTCCCGGCGGGAGGCAGTTAGCAATCAGCCCCAGCATTTT. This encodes CSVDSRREAVSNQPQHF.

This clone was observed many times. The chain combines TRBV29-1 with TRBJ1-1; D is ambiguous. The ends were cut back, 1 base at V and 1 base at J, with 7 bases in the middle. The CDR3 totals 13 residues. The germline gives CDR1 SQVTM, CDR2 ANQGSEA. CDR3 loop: CSVEVQTNTEAFF. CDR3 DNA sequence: TGCAGCGTTGAAGTACAGACGAACACTGAAGCTTTCTTT.

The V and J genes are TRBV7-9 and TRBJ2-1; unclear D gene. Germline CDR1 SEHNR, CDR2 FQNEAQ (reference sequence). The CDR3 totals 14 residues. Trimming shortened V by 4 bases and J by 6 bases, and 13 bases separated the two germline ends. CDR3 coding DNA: TGTGCCAGCAGCTCGATCGACCTGCTCAATGAGCAGTTCTTC. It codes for CASSSIDLLNEQFF.

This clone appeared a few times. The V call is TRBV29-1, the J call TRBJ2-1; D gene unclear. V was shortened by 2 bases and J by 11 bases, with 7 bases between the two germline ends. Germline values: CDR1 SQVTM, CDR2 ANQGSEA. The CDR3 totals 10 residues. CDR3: CSVESRKQFF. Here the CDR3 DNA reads TGCAGCGTTGAATCGAGGAAGCAGTTCTTC.

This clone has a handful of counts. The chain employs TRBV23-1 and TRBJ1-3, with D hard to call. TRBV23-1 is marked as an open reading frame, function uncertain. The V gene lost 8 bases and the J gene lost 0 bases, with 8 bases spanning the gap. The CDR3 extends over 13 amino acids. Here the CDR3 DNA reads TGCGCCAGCGCCTCGTCCTCTGGAAACACCATATATTTT. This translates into CASASSSGNTIYF.

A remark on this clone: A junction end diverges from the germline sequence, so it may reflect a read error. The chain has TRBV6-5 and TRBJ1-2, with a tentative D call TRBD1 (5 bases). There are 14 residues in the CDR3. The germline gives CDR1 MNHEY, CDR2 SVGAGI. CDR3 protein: CASSHSGGFHGYTF. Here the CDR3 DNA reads TGTGCCAGCAGTCACTCGGGGGGGTTCCATGGCTACACCTTC.

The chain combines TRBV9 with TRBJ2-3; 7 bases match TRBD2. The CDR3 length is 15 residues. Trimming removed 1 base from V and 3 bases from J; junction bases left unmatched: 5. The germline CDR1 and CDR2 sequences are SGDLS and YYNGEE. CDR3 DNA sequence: TGTGCCAGCAGCGTACGGACTAGTCGAACAGATACGCAGTATTTT. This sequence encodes CASSVRTSRTDTQYF.

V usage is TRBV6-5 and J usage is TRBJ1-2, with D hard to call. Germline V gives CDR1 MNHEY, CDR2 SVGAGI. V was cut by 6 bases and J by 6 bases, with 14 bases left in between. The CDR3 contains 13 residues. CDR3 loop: CASRRSQSDGYTF. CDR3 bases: TGTGCCAGCAGGAGGTCACAGAGTGATGGCTACACCTTC.

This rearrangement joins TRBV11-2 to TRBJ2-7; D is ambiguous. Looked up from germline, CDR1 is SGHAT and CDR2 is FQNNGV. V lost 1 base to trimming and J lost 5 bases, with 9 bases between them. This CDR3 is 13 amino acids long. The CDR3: CASSLGLGNEQYF. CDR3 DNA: TGTGCCAGCAGCTTAGGCTTGGGGAACGAGCAGTACTTC. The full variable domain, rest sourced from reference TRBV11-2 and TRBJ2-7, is EAGVAQSPRYKIIEKRQSVAFWCNPISGHATLYWYQQILGQGPKLLIQFQNNGVVDDSQLPKDRFSAERLKGVDSTLKIQPAKLEDSAVYLCASSLGLGNEQYFGPGTRLTVT.

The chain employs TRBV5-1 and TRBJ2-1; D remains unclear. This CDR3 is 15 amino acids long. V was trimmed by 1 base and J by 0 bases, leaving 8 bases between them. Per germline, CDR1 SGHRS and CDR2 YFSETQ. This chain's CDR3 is CASSLLPSSYNEQFF. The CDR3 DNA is TGCGCCAGCAGCTTGCTGCCTAGCTCCTACAATGAGCAGTTCTTC.

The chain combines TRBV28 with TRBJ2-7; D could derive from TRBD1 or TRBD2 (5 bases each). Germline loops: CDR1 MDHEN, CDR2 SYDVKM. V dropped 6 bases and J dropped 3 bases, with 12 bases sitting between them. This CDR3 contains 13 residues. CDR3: CASRPGPFYEQYF. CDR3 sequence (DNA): TGTGCCAGCAGGCCGGGACCCTTCTACGAGCAGTACTTC.

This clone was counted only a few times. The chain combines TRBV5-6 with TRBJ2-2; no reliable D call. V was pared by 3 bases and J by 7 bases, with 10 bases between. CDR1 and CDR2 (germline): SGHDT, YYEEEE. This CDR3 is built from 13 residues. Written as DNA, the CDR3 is TGTGCCAGCAGCTACCCGGCGCACGGGGAGCTGTTTTTT. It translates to CASSYPAHGELFF.

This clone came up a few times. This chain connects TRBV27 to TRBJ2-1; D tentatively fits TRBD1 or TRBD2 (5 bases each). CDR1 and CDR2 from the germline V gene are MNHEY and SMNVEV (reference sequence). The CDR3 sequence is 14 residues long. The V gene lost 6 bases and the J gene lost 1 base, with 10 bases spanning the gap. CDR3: CASRGVYSYNEQFF. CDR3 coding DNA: TGTGCCAGCAGGGGGGTCTATTCCTACAATGAGCAGTTCTTC.

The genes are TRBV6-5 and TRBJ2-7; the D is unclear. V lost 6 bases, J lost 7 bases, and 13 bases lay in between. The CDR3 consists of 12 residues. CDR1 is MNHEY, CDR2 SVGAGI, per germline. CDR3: CASRSPSREQYF. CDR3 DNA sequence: TGTGCCAGCAGGAGCCCGTCGCGGGAGCAGTACTTC.

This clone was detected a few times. The CDR3 is CASGSGRALDTQYF. The CDR3, as DNA: TGTGCCAGCGGTAGCGGGAGGGCCTTGGATACGCAGTATTTT. This sequence joins TRBV11-1 and TRBJ2-3, with 11 nucleotides matching TRBD2. Germline V gene lookup returns CDR1 SGHAT and CDR2 FQDESV (reference sequence). The length of the CDR3 is 14 residues. With V trimmed by 8 bases and J by 6 bases, 7 bases remained unmatched.

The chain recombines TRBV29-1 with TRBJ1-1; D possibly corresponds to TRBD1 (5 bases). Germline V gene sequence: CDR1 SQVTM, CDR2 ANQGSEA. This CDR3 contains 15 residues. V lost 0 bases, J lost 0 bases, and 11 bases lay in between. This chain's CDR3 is CSVEDPVGLNTEAFF. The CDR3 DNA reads TGCAGCGTTGAAGATCCGGTGGGACTGAACACTGAAGCTTTCTTT.